A selection of T cell receptor beta chains follows, all from one sample in a study of shared clonotypes between healthy human individuals. This table comes from immunoSEQ multiplex PCR, and its TCRdb copy is limited to in-frame clones, with some not included. The sample holds around 600,000 clones; around 97% are singletons and the top ten take 0.045% to 0.07%. Sequencing was done on a sample of naive CD4+ T cells sorted from blood. These receptors originate from a woman aged 30 to 39 in good health. The CDR3 runs from the conserved cysteine through the conserved F or W. Fields, in order: V gene, D gene, CDR3 length, J gene, clone size, CDR3 DNA, CDR3 protein. A D gene is named only where the DNA matches it firmly. Size is omitted from some rows. Given values are once, few, many or a class for expanded clones.

>TRBV5-4|.|14|TRBJ2-5|.
TGTGCCAGCAGCTTCGGTTACCGAGAAGAGACCCAGTACTTC
CASSFGYREETQYF
>TRBV7-9|TRBD1|18|TRBJ2-1|.
TGTGCCAGCAGCTTTAGTCAGTACCGGGACAGGGGTTACAATGAGCAGTTCTTC
CASSFSQYRDRGYNEQFF
>TRBV6-6|.|13|TRBJ1-1|.
TGTGCCAGCAGTTGGTCCAGGGACACTGAAGCTTTCTTT
CASSWSRDTEAFF
>TRBV25-1|.|14|TRBJ1-4|.
TGTGCCAGCAGTGCCCGGGCCGCTAATGAAAAACTGTTTTTT
CASSARAANEKLFF
>TRBV28|TRBD1|14|TRBJ1-5|.
TGTGCCAGCACGGGGACAGGGAACAATCAGCCCCAGCATTTT
CASTGTGNNQPQHF
>TRBV9|.|16|TRBJ2-7|.
TGTGCCAGCAGCCTCCGGGGGTCCCCTAGCCCCACGGAGCAGTACTTC
CASSLRGSPSPTEQYF
>TRBV28|.|15|TRBJ1-2|once
TGTGCCAGCAGTTGGGGTTGGGATCCTAACTATGGCTACACCTTC
CASSWGWDPNYGYTF
>TRBV29-1|TRBD1|13|TRBJ1-5|.
TGCAGCGTAGAGACAGGGGGCAATCAGCCCCAGCATTTT
CSVETGGNQPQHF
>TRBV2|.|12|TRBJ2-1|.
TGTGCCAGCAGCGCTGGGGGCGATGAGCAGTTCTTC
CASSAGGDEQFF
>TRBV28|.|17|TRBJ2-6|.
TGTGCCAGCAGTTTATATCCGGGAGCCTCTGGGGCCAACGTCCTGACTTTC
CASSLYPGASGANVLTF
>TRBV15|TRBD1|16|TRBJ1-3|.
TGTGCCACCAGCAACCAGGGGGCAGTTGCTGGAAACACCATATATTTT
CATSNQGAVAGNTIYF
>TRBV5-1|TRBD2|13|TRBJ2-1|.
TGCGCCAGCAGCTTGGCCGGGGGGAGCAGGCAGTTCTTC
CASSLAGGSRQFF
>TRBV2|TRBD1|14|TRBJ2-7|.
TGTGCCAGCGGAAGACAGGGGGGACCCTACGAGCAGTACTTC
CASGRQGGPYEQYF
>TRBV19|.|15|TRBJ2-2|.
TGTGCCAGTAACTTGGGGCAGGCTTACACCGGGGAGCTGTTTTTT
CASNLGQAYTGELFF
>TRBV6-1|TRBD2|15|TRBJ2-3|.
TGTGCCAGCAGTCTCGAAGGGCTAGCGGGAGGTACGCAGTATTTT
CASSLEGLAGGTQYF
>TRBV11-1|.|13|TRBJ2-7|.
TGTGCCAGCAGCTTAGCTTCAAGGTACGAGCAGTACTTC
CASSLASRYEQYF
>TRBV28|TRBD1|17|TRBJ1-2|.
TGTGCCACCCAGTCGGTCTTGCAGGGGGCGCTTATGTTGGGCTACACCTTC
CATQSVLQGALMLGYTF
>TRBV27|TRBD2|15|TRBJ2-7|.
TGTGCCAGCAGTGCGTCCGGGACTAGGGGAAACGAGCAGTACTTC
CASSASGTRGNEQYF
>TRBV7-9|.|16|TRBJ1-3|.
TGTGCCAGCAGACCGCGGGTTAGAGCCTCTGGAAACACCATATATTTT
CASRPRVRASGNTIYF
>TRBV6-5|TRBD1|13|TRBJ1-5|.
TGTGCCAGCGCCCGGGACAGGGATCAGCCCCAGCATTTT
CASARDRDQPQHF
>TRBV5-1|.|16|TRBJ1-1|.
TGCGCCAGCAGCTTTGGCTCACAGCGTCTGAACACTGAAGCTTTCTTT
CASSFGSQRLNTEAFF
>TRBV29-1|.|13|TRBJ1-3|.
TGCAGCGTTGTCCAGCACTCTGGAAACACCATATATTTT
CSVVQHSGNTIYF
>TRBV15|.|13|TRBJ1-1|.
TGTGCCACGGCCCCGCGGGCCCACACTGAAGCTTTCTTT
CATAPRAHTEAFF
>TRBV5-1|TRBD1|16|TRBJ1-1|.
TGCGCCAGCAGCCCCCCCGGGACAGTGATGAACACTGAAGCTTTCTTT
CASSPPGTVMNTEAFF
>TRBV19|.|14|TRBJ1-5|.
TGTGCCAGTAGTATTGGGGAGGTGCCTCAGCCCCAGCATTTT
CASSIGEVPQPQHF
>TRBV5-1|.|14|TRBJ1-5|.
TGCGCCAGCAGCCCCGGGGGCAGGGATCAGCCCCAGCATTTT
CASSPGGRDQPQHF
>TRBV30|.|13|TRBJ2-7|.
TGTGCCTGGAGTGGCAACAGGGCCTACGAGCAGTACTTC
CAWSGNRAYEQYF
>TRBV2|TRBD1|13|TRBJ2-5|.
TGTGCCAGCAGACAGGGGGCCCAAGAGACCCAGTACTTC
CASRQGAQETQYF
>TRBV7-9|TRBD2|15|TRBJ2-1|.
TGTGCCAGCAACCGAGGGACTAGCGGTTACAATGAGCAGTTCTTC
CASNRGTSGYNEQFF
>TRBV10-3|TRBD1|14|TRBJ2-5|.
TGTGCCATAAGCCCGACAGGGCCGCAAGAGACCCAGTACTTC
CAISPTGPQETQYF
>TRBV28|.|13|TRBJ1-1|.
TGTGCCAGCAGTTTACAGGTATACACTGAAGCTTTCTTT
CASSLQVYTEAFF
>TRBV7-9|.|15|TRBJ2-1|.
TGTGCCAGCAGCCCATGGACAGCCTCCTACAATGAGCAGTTCTTC
CASSPWTASYNEQFF
>TRBV5-5|.|13|TRBJ2-7|.
TGTGCCAGCAGCCTATGGTCCATGGAGGAGCAGTACTTC
CASSLWSMEEQYF
>TRBV7-6|TRBD1|17|TRBJ2-1|.
TGTGCCAGCAGCTTAGGGGGCGGGGGACAGGGGATCAATGAGCAGTTCTTC
CASSLGGGGQGINEQFF
>TRBV28|.|13|TRBJ2-7|.
TGTGCCAGCAGTGGCCCTCCGGTCTACGAGCAGTACTTC
CASSGPPVYEQYF
>TRBV4-1|TRBD2|16|TRBJ2-7|.
TGCGCCAGCAGCCTAAGTCAAGCTAGCGGGGCCTACGAGCAGTACTTC
CASSLSQASGAYEQYF
>TRBV27|TRBD1|13|TRBJ1-2|.
TGTGCCAGCAGTGGGTGGCCAGGGGGGGGCTACACCTTC
CASSGWPGGGYTF
>TRBV4-2|.|17|TRBJ1-2|.
TGTGCCAGCAGCCAAGAAATGTACAGGAAAAGTAACTATGGCTACACCTTC
CASSQEMYRKSNYGYTF
>TRBV6-6|.|12|TRBJ1-5|.
TGTGCCAGCAGGGATAGCAATCAGCCCCAGCATTTT
CASRDSNQPQHF